This record concerns one T cell receptor beta chain sequence. Its target is unknown. In the PCR, 60 Vbeta and 13 Jbeta primers were used. Generated by immunoSEQ multiplex PCR, the TCRdb table keeps only in-frame clones and is missing some. The sample consists of 60,000 or so clones, about 90% of them appearing once. This sample was included in a study of cytomegalovirus exposure and HLA in healthy donors. Whole-study results and caveats: The listing of about 150 TCR beta chains classed them as cytomegalovirus-associated. Later analysis demonstrated an association between a missense DCLRE1C variant and TCR beta V- and J-gene trimming. Presence/absence analyses took donor sequencing depth as roughly uniform.

The study sampled nominally healthy donors, though unrecorded immune exposures were likely. The CDR3 totals 17 residues. The V gene's germline CDR1 is SGHTA and CDR2 FQGTGA. J gave up 4 bases and V 4 bases, and 13 bases lay outside the gene matches. This sequence was found in a young man in good health and CMV-seropositive. This sequence joins TRBV7-3 and TRBJ2-1, with 7 bases lining up with TRBD2. The sample was PBMCs. The CDR3 DNA reads as TGTGCCAGCAGCTCCTCTGGGTTGGCTAGCGGATACAATGAGCAGTTCTTC. It is translated as CASSSSGLASGYNEQFF. Complete variable domain (other parts from reference TRBV7-3 and TRBJ2-1): GAGVSQTPSNKVTEKGKYVELRCDPISGHTALYWYRQSLGQGPEFLIYFQGTGAADDSGLPNDRFFAVRPEGSVSTLKIQRTERGDSAVYLCASSSSGLASGYNEQFFGPGTRLTVL.